These T cell receptor beta chains were read from a single sample in a study of blood T cell repertoires in COVID-19. TCRdb's table, derived via immunoSEQ multiplex PCR, lists solely in-frame clones and lacks some. The profile covers 150,000 to 200,000 clones, with more than 75% appearing a single time and around 15% taken by the ten largest. The sequenced sample was PBMCs or T cells enriched from blood (not recorded which). These receptors all come from a woman aged 45-59 years who had recovered from COVID-19. Each CDR3 is given with its conserved first and last residue.

TRBJ2-1 | TRBV21-1 | CASSKETGGPSGNEQFF
TRBJ2-1 | TRBV19 | CASSIVSGYNEQFF
TRBJ1-1 | TRBV5-4 | CASSSPLQGNTEAFF
TRBJ1-2 | TRBV7-2 | CASSPQALLGYTF
TRBJ2-2 | TRBV10-2 | CASSDYKNTGELFF
TRBJ2-5 | TRBV12-5 | CASGLYPGYETQYF
TRBJ1-2 | TRBV5-6 | CASCSLEGTAYGYTF
TRBJ1-2 | TRBV6-4 | CASSPEGGPGYTF
TRBJ2-7 | TRBV2 | CASRGGTGAGHEQYF
TRBJ1-5 | TRBV19 | CASREFLNQPQHF
TRBJ2-5 | TRBV6-5 | CASSYSTLETQYF
TRBJ1-6 | TRBV30 | CAYNRGVYNSPLHF
TRBJ1-2 | TRBV2 | CASREDISDGYTF
TRBJ1-2 | TRBV6-1 | CASSEARSPGGYGYTF
TRBJ2-7 | TRBV11-1 | CASSLVRHSYEQYF
TRBJ2-4 | TRBV6-5 | CASSQQGGNIQYF
TRBJ2-1 | TRBV27 | CASSPGTSGTNEQFF
TRBJ2-2 | TRBV19 | CASSDQGKGSGELFF
TRBJ2-5 | TRBV20-1 | CSGGRGETQYF
TRBJ1-1 | TRBV3-1/TRBV3-2 | CASSSTDRGAAFF
TRBJ1-1 | TRBV28 | CASSSGSLNTEAFF
TRBJ2-3 | TRBV7-2 | CASSLVGTSGRDTQYF
TRBJ1-1 | TRBV3-1/TRBV3-2 | CASSQTGLWTEAFF
TRBJ1-2 | TRBV7-8 | CASSLGPGLDGYTF
TRBJ2-7 | TRBV14 | CASSYITSVNLGEQYF
TRBJ2-1 | TRBV5-1 | CASSLEHSGLAGVDEQFF
TRBJ1-1 | TRBV6-4 | CASSQQGNTEAFF
TRBJ1-3 | TRBV29-1 | CSARIQGSGNTIYF
TRBJ1-1 | TRBV18 | CASSPGQGNTEAFF
TRBJ2-5 | TRBV7-6 | CASSTRDGIETQYF
TRBJ2-5 | TRBV30 | CAWSRGYEETQYF
TRBJ2-3 | TRBV20-1 | CSASPGLAGGPGTDTQYF
TRBJ2-1 | TRBV21-1 | CASSKGWGQGGNEQFF
TRBJ1-5 | TRBV29-1 | CSVATGVNQPQHF
TRBJ2-7 | TRBV2 | CASSEIAERYEQYF
TRBJ2-3 | TRBV7-3 | CASSLTPQTSGTPDTQYF
TRBJ1-2 | TRBV18 | CASSPDGRHYGYTF
TRBJ2-3 | TRBV7-2 | CASSSGLAGGAPQNTQYF
TRBJ2-3 | TRBV19 | CASSPQGARDTQYF
TRBJ2-2 | TRBV10-3 | CAISESDRVGELFF
TRBJ1-1 | TRBV14 | CASSQDPGGRTEAFF
TRBJ1-5 | TRBV27 | CASIETGAGGQPQHF
TRBJ2-7 | TRBV9 | CASSPALAGWSYEQYF
TRBJ1-6 | TRBV5-6 | CASSLGRAYGPLHF
TRBJ1-2 | TRBV28 | CASSWQGVGYTF
TRBJ1-1 | TRBV14 | CASSQDFIGLAEAFF
TRBJ1-1 | TRBV11-1 | CASRSGLNTEAFF
TRBJ1-2 | TRBV6-2/TRBV6-3 | CASSYSQSPGYTF
TRBJ2-7 | TRBV19 | CASSIMGGTSYEQYF
TRBJ2-1 | TRBV12-3/TRBV12-4 | CASSGEAEQFF
TRBJ1-3 | TRBV18 | CASSRGDSSPGNTIYF